This T cell receptor (beta chain) was obtained from a study of beta chain features in type 1 diabetes. Study findings and constraints: Shorter TCRB CDR3s, moderately but significantly so, marked every one of the four CD4+ subsets in Type 1 diabetes patients.

The collection from each donor was one heparinised blood draw averaging around 120 mL. The CDR3 has 16 residues. Trimming cost V 0 bases and J 4 bases; bases outside gene matches: 7. Germline V gene lookup returns CDR1 SGHTA and CDR2 FQGNSA. Of the isolated RNA, all was reverse transcribed, and so the sequenced material was expressed TCRB transcripts. Produced via immunoSEQ multiplex PCR; TCRdb's table is partial and in-frame only. Counted here are 500,000 to 850,000 clones, 11% to 15% occurring once; the ten biggest clones make up 0.035% to 0.045%. In its sample, this clone was seen a few times. The antigen is not known.

This receptor was taken from a man between 18 and 35 years old with type 1 diabetes. The V call is TRBV7-2, the J call TRBJ1-2; 8 bases match TRBD1. The material sequenced was naive CD4+ T cells from blood. As DNA, the CDR3 is TGTGCCAGCAGCTTAGCTTCCCGGACAGGGATCTATGGCTACACCTTC. This sequence encodes CASSLASRTGIYGYTF.